The clone carrying this T cell receptor beta chain was counted ten times or more. This record comes from a study of low-dose radiotherapy and immunotherapy resistance in tumors. About the research overall: Aspirin was taken orally by patients at 300 mg daily for four cycles from cycle 1 day 1.

Time point indicated: after trial treatment. Regarding treatment: LDRT plus nivolumab, ipilimumab, low-dose cyclophosphamide and aspirin (RACIN trial). Priming of first-strand cDNA relied on TRAV- and TRBV-specific primers (covering alpha and beta chains). PCR amplification of the TCRs was performed with Phusion for 20 PCR cycles, and it relied on a constant-region primer together with a V-primer adapter. TCRdb reanalysed the reads using MiXCR and keeps one entry per CDR3 protein. The profile shows 95,000 to 100,000 distinct CDR3 sequences, under 25% of them singletons. Germline V gene lookup returns CDR1 PRHDT and CDR2 FYEKMQ (reference sequence). V was clipped by 0 bases and J by 7 bases, with 15 bases between them. There are 15 residues in the CDR3.

V gene TRBV13 combines with J gene TRBJ2-5; TRBD1 is a possible D gene (7 bases). This sample comprised PBMCs, obtained after low-dose radiotherapy plus immunotherapy. The receptor was derived from a male donor with prostate cancer. DNA for the CDR3: TGTGCCAGCAGCTTAGGGCCAGGGGGGCCCCGGACCCAGTACTTC. As protein: CASSLGPGGPRTQYF.